This TCR beta chain derives from a study of T cells expressing NK-cell markers. Study as a whole: Just one sequenced donor of eight was HCMV-seronegative, while seven were seropositive. Study-level results: Whether expanded NKG2C+ T cell clones recognized HCMV stayed uncertain. Dominant NKG2C+ clonotypes in six donors made up about 1.0-8% of CD8+ T cells.

The authors generated TCR beta cDNA through 5'RACE template switching with UMIs. TCRdb reanalyzed the 5' RACE reads and collapses them to one entry per CDR3 protein, without DNA. The sample data list about 170,000 distinct CDR3 sequences. With respect to this clonotype: Its antigen is undetermined.

There are 18 residues in the CDR3. The germline CDR1 and CDR2 sequences are SGHVS and FNYEAQ. This TCR derives from a man aged 18-75 years in good health. The chain has TRBV7-6 and TRBJ2-1; as DNA is missing, the TRBD2 call by TCRdb cannot be tested. Sequenced material: blood T cells: a sorted CD56 or NKG2C T cell subset, CD4+ or CD8+ T cells, or bulk PBMC T cells (not recorded which). The chain's CDR3 is CASSPTAGGSSSYNEQFF.